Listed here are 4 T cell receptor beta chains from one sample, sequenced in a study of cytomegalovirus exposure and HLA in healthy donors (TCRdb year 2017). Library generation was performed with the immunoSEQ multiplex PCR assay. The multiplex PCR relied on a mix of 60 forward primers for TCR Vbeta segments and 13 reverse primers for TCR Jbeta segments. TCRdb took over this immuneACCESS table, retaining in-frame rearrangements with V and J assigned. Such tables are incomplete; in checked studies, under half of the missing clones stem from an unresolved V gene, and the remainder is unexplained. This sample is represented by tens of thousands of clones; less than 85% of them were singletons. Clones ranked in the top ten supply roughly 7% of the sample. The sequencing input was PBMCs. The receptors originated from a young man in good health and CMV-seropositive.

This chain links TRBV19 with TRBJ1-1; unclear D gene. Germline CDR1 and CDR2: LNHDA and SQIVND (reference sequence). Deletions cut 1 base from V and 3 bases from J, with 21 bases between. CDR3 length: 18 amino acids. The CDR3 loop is CASSIGTRARRVDTEAFF. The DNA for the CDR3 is TGTGCCAGTAGTATAGGGACTCGAGCACGAAGAGTGGACACTGAAGCTTTCTTT.

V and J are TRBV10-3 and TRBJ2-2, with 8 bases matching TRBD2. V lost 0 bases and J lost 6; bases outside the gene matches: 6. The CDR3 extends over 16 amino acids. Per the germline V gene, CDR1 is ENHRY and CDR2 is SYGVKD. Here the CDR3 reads CAISESGTRGAGELFF. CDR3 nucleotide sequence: TGTGCCATCAGTGAGTCAGGGACTAGAGGAGCCGGGGAGCTGTTTTTT.

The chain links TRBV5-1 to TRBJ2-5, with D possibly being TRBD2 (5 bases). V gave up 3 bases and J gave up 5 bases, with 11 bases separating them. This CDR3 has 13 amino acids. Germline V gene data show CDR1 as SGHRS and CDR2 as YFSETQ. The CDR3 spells CASSSSGSETQYF. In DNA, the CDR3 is TGCGCCAGCAGCTCTTCGGGGAGTGAGACCCAGTACTTC. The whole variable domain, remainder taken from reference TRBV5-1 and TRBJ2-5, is KAGVTQTPRYLIKTRGQQVTLSCSPISGHRSVSWYQQTPGQGLQFLFEYFSETQRNKGNFPGRFSGRQFSNSRSEMNVSTLELGDSALYLCASSSSGSETQYFGPGTRLLVL.

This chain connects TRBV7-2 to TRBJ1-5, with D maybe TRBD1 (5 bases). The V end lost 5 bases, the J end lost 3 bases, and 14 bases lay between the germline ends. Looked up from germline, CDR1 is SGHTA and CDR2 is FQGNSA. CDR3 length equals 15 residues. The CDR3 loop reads CASSRRQIPNQPQHF. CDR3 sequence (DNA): TGTGCCAGCAGCCGCCGACAGATCCCCAATCAGCCCCAGCATTTT.